This T cell receptor (beta chain) was captured in a study of OX40 agonist ivuxolimab in advanced cancers. On the study more broadly: In this cohort, patients received ivuxolimab, an agonistic anti-OX40 (CD134) antibody. Patients in dose escalation had liver, melanoma, kidney or head and neck cancers. Three patients showed partial responses: one hepatocellular carcinoma and two cutaneous melanoma cases. Patients with prior anti-PD-1, anti-PD-L1 or anti-CTLA-4 therapy were eligible; 40% to 45% had some.

This table comes from immunoSEQ multiplex PCR, and its TCRdb copy is limited to in-frame clones, with some not included. The sample carries about 37,000 clones, 87% recorded once. Germline CDR1 is SEHNR and CDR2 is FQNEAQ (reference sequence). The CDR3 is 15 amino acids. Trimming cost V 1 base and J 4 bases, with 13 bases left between them. The chain carries TRBV7-9 and TRBJ1-2; D is unclear. The clonotype was recovered from an adult with an advanced solid tumor such as melanoma, head and neck, liver or kidney cancer. The sample here was CD4+ or CD8+ T cells sorted from blood, taken in a trial of the OX40 agonist ivuxolimab. The CDR3 nucleotides are TGTGCCAGCAGCTTAGACGCCGGAAGGGTCTATGGCTACACCTTC. Translation gives CASSLDAGRVYGYTF.